Only a few counts were recorded for the clone carrying this TCR beta chain. The antigen is undetermined. This sample is part of a study of cytotoxic CD8 clonotypes in ibrutinib-treated CLL. Looking at the study overall: Of a cohort that held some 12 relapsed/refractory and around 14 treatment-naive patients, under 18 were IGHV unmutated. After median around 5.5 years, roughly 15 stayed in remission, about 12 progressed; responses roughly 25 partial, 2 complete.

The V end lost 4 bases, the J end lost 1 base, and 7 bases lay between the germline ends. This CDR3 spans 12 amino acids. Germline loops: CDR1 GTSNPN, CDR2 SVGIG (reference sequence). Sequencing used immunoSEQ multiplex PCR; TCRdb keeps in-frame clones, though not all of them. The data contain 250,000 or so clones, about three quarters of them singletons. Study conclusions and caveats: While tracking circulating CD8+ T-cell counts, baseline clonality exceeded that of age-matched healthy donors.

The TCR comes from a human donor with chronic lymphocytic leukemia. This rearrangement joins TRBV30 to TRBJ1-1; a weak D match, TRBD1 (5 bases). The sequenced sample was PBMCs, obtained after 24 months of ibrutinib treatment. CDR3: CAWNDRNTEAFF. CDR3 DNA sequence: TGTGCCTGGAACGACAGGAACACTGAAGCTTTCTTT.